This T cell receptor beta chain stems from a study of graft-versus-host responses after intestinal transplantation. Study summary: Those transplanted obtained multivisceral, liver-intestinal, or isolated intestinal grafts. Anti-thymocyte globulin was used for induction in all recipients, who then took tacrolimus and steroids for approximately 3 years.

Only in-frame clones appear in the TCRdb table, and some are missing; sequencing was by immunoSEQ multiplex PCR. Of about 99,000 clones in the sample, roughly 87% were seen once. A remark on this clone: No antigen is known for it.

Findings of the study overall: GvH clonotypes were identified within recipient marrow, with a subset emerging first in ileum or blood. Early post-transplant HvG declines were associated with peak circulating GvH clone levels.

The CDR3 is made up of 15 amino acids. Germline values: CDR1 MNHNS, CDR2 SASEGT. V was pared by 5 bases and J by 7 bases, with 5 bases of the junction left unmatched. V gene TRBV6-1 combines with J gene TRBJ1-6; 10 bases are a match to TRBD1. Material: unstimulated CD4+ T cells sorted from spleen or lymph node cells, obtained before intestinal transplant. The TCR was taken from a human donor who received an intestinal transplant. The CDR3 DNA is TGTGCCAGCAGTCCCGGGACAGGGGTGAATTCACCCCTCCACTTT. It yields the protein CASSPGTGVNSPLHF.